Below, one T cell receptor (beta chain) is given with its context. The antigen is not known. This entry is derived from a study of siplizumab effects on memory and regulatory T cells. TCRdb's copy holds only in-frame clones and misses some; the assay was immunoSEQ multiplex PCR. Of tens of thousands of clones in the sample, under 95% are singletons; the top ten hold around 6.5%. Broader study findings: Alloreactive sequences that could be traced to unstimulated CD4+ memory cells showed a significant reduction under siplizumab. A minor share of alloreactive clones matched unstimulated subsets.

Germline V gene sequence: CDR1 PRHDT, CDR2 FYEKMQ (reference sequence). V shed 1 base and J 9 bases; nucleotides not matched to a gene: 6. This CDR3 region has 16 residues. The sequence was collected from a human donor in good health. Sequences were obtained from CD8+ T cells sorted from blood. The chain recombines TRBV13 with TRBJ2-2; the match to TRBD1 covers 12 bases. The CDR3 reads CASSLEGTGGGWELFF. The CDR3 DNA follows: TGTGCCAGCAGCTTAGAAGGGACAGGGGGCGGCTGGGAGCTGTTTTTT.